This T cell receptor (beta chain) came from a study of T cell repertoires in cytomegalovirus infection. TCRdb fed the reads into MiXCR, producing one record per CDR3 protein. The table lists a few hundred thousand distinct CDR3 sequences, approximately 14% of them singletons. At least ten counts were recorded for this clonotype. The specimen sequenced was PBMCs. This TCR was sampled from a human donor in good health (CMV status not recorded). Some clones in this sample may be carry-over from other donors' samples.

CDR3 in amino acids: CASSPTGDNQPQHF. As DNA, the CDR3 is TGTGCCAGCAGCCCGACAGGGGACAATCAGCCCCAGCATTTT. The chain employs TRBV12-3 or TRBV12-4 and TRBJ1-5; the match to TRBD1 covers 8 bases. Trimming at V came to 6 bases and at J to 3 bases, leaving 4 bases not matched to a gene. This CDR3 region has 14 residues.